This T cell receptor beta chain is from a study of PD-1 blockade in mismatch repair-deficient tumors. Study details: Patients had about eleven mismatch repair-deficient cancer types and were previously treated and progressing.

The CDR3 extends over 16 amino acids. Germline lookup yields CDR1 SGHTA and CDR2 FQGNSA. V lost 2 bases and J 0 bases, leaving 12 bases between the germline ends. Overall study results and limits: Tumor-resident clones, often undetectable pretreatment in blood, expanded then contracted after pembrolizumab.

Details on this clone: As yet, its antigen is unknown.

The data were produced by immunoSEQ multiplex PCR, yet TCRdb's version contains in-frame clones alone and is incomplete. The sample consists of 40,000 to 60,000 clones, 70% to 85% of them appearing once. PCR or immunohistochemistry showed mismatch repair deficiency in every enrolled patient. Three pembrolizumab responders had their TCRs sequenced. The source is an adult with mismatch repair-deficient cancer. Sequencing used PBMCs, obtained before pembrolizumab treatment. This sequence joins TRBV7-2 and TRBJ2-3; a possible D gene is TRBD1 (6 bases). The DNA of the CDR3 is TGTGCCAGCAGCTTAAAGGACAGCACTAGCACAGATACGCAGTATTTT. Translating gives CASSLKDSTSTDTQYF.